Presented here are 24 T cell receptor beta chains from one specimen sequenced in a study of shared clonotypes between healthy human individuals. Generated by immunoSEQ multiplex PCR, the TCRdb table keeps only in-frame clones and is missing some. The sample yields 600,000 to 750,000 clones, approximately 75% seen once. Specimen: memory CD4+ T cells sorted from blood. Subset described: CD45RA-negative fraction. The receptors stem from a woman aged 25 to 39 in good health.

The J gene is TRBJ2-1, the V gene TRBV2; TRBD2 aligns across 13 bases. The CDR3 length is 15 residues. V trimming: 5 bases; J trimming: 6 bases; junction bases outside the gene matches: 4. CDR1 and CDR2 from the germline V gene are SNHLY and FYNNEI. The CDR3 DNA reads as TGTGCCAGCAGTCCTGGGACTAGCGGGGTCAATGAGCAGTTCTTC. This sequence encodes CASSPGTSGVNEQFF.

V gene TRBV9 combines with J gene TRBJ1-5, with TRBD1 matching 7 bases. CDR1 and CDR2 from the germline V gene are SGDLS and YYNGEE. V lost 2 bases to trimming and J lost 3 bases; unmatched junction nucleotides: 5. The CDR3 spans 15 residues. The CDR3 region is CASSVEDRANQPQHF. Here the CDR3 DNA reads TGTGCCAGCAGCGTGGAAGACAGGGCCAATCAGCCCCAGCATTTT.

This chain joins TRBV5-4 and TRBJ2-7; possibly TRBD1 for D (8 bases). Germline lookup yields CDR1 SGHNT and CDR2 YYREEE (reference sequence). V was shortened by 0 bases and J by 2 bases, with 18 bases between the two germline ends. This CDR3 has 17 amino acids. CDR3 DNA: TGTGCCAGCAGCTTGGCCCAGGGGGCAGGGGGGGCCTACGAGCAGTACTTC. Protein: CASSLAQGAGGAYEQYF.

The chain links TRBV11-2 to TRBJ1-2; 7 bases agree with TRBD1. This CDR3 is built from 16 residues. Per the germline V gene, CDR1 is SGHAT and CDR2 is FQNNGV. The V and J ends lost 1 base and 2 bases, in that order; junction bases with no gene match: 7. CDR3 protein: CASSLGQGCPNYGYTF. The CDR3 DNA is TGTGCCAGCAGCTTAGGACAGGGTTGCCCCAACTATGGCTACACCTTC. Using reference TRBV11-2 and TRBJ1-2 for the parts outside the CDR3, the full variable domain is EAGVAQSPRYKIIEKRQSVAFWCNPISGHATLYWYQQILGQGPKLLIQFQNNGVVDDSQLPKDRFSAERLKGVDSTLKIQPAKLEDSAVYLCASSLGQGCPNYGYTFGSGTRLTVV.

This clone was counted at least ten times. Other DNA sequences in the same sample also yield this CDR3. The chain combines TRBV2 with TRBJ2-1; 9 bases align to TRBD2. V trimming: 2 bases; J trimming: 9 bases; junction bases outside the gene matches: 8. The CDR3 length is 15 residues. CDR1 is SNHLY and CDR2 is FYNNEI in the germline V gene. The CDR3 bases are TGTGCCAGCAGTGAACGTGCGGGAGGGCCGGGTGAGCAGTTCTTC. It codes for CASSERAGGPGEQFF.

The genes are TRBV27 and TRBJ2-3; D is undetermined. This CDR3 is built from 16 residues. V was pared by 7 bases and J by 3 bases, with 20 bases between. CDR1 and CDR2 from the germline V gene are MNHEY and SMNVEV (reference sequence). Here the CDR3 reads CASTSFPQRLTDTQYF. CDR3 DNA sequence: TGTGCCAGCACCTCGTTCCCGCAACGTTTGACAGATACGCAGTATTTT.

This chain joins TRBV30 and TRBJ2-5; a weak D match, TRBD1 (6 bases). With the DNA end fitting TRBJ2-7 better, the J assignment may be wrong. Looked up from germline, CDR1 is GTSNPN and CDR2 is SVGIG (reference sequence). The length of the CDR3 is 15 residues. The chain's CDR3 is CAWRRTAPLTYEQYF. Written as DNA, the CDR3 is TGTGCCTGGAGGCGGACAGCGCCGTTAACCTACGAGCAGTACTTC.

The chain links TRBV6-1 to TRBJ1-5, with D hard to call. There are 14 residues in the CDR3. Between the trimmed V and J ends, which lost 5 bases and 0 bases, there was a span of 8 bases. Germline CDR1 MNHNS, CDR2 SASEGT. The CDR3 is CASSPGNSNQPQHF. In nucleotides, the CDR3 is TGTGCCAGCAGTCCCGGGAATAGCAATCAGCCCCAGCATTTT.

V usage is TRBV10-2 and J usage is TRBJ2-7; the match to TRBD2 covers 10 bases. The germline V gene encodes CDR1 WSHSY and CDR2 SAAADI. The V segment lost 7 bases and the J segment 4 bases; nucleotides outside the gene matches: 4. There are 13 residues in the CDR3. CDR3 sequence: CASNLAGAYEQYF. DNA for the CDR3: TGCGCCAGCAACCTAGCGGGAGCGTACGAGCAGTACTTC.

The genes are TRBV27 and TRBJ2-1, with 11 bases that match TRBD2. J gave up 6 bases and V 6 bases, and 7 bases lay outside the gene matches. The CDR3 is 15 amino acids. Per the germline V gene, CDR1 is MNHEY and CDR2 is SMNVEV (reference sequence). The CDR3 nucleotides are TGTGCCAGCAGCCGCGGGACTAGCGGTGTCAATGAGCAGTTCTTC. Protein product: CASSRGTSGVNEQFF.

The rearrangement joins TRBV5-6 to TRBJ1-5; a possible D gene is TRBD1 (6 bases). The CDR3 sequence is 14 residues long. Germline V CDR1 and CDR2: SGHDT, YYEEEE. V gave up 1 base and J gave up 9 bases, with 14 bases separating them. The CDR3 is CASSLWRGSSPQHF. The CDR3 nucleotides read TGTGCCAGCAGCTTGTGGAGGGGGTCTTCGCCCCAGCATTTT.

Notes on this clone: Other DNA sequences in this sample translate to the same CDR3. The chain couples TRBV5-1 to TRBJ2-7; 9 bases fit TRBD1. This CDR3 region has 15 residues. Germline CDR1 is SGHRS and CDR2 is YFSETQ. Unmatched junction bases numbered 7, after V lost 0 bases and J lost 6 bases. CDR3 region: CASSLGDRDLGEQYF. CDR3 nucleotide sequence: TGCGCCAGCAGCTTGGGGGACAGGGATTTAGGCGAGCAGTACTTC.

This clone came up a few times. The V gene is TRBV28, the J gene TRBJ2-7, with D tentatively TRBD1 (5 bases). The CDR3 extends over 14 amino acids. The V and J ends lost 5 bases and 3 bases respectively, with 14 bases between them. The germline V gene encodes CDR1 MDHEN and CDR2 SYDVKM. CDR3 DNA sequence: TGTGCCAGCAGTGACCTGACAGCCCTCTACGAGCAGTACTTC. Residues: CASSDLTALYEQYF.

The V and J genes are TRBV18 and TRBJ2-2; no definite D call. Germline V gives CDR1 KGHSH, CDR2 LQKENI. Trimming shortened V by 1 base and J by 4 bases, and 13 bases separated the two germline ends. The CDR3 has 16 amino acids. The CDR3 loop is CASSPRQAGTTGELFF. The CDR3 DNA reads as TGTGCCAGCTCACCACGTCAGGCAGGAACCACCGGGGAGCTGTTTTTT.

The chain links TRBV6-6 to TRBJ1-4; D remains ambiguous. The CDR3 totals 16 residues. The germline CDR1 and CDR2 sequences are MNHNY and SVGAGI (reference sequence). V shed 2 bases and J shed 0 bases, with 10 bases lying between them. The CDR3 sequence: CASSYRTAATNEKLFF. The CDR3 region has the DNA TGTGCCAGCAGTTACCGGACGGCAGCAACTAATGAAAAACTGTTTTTT.

V usage is TRBV7-2 and J usage is TRBJ2-2, with TRBD2 as a possible D gene (5 bases). This CDR3 has 14 residues. Germline V gene lookup returns CDR1 SGHTA and CDR2 FQGNSA. V lost 1 base and J lost 7, with 10 bases in between. The CDR3 nucleotides are TGTGCCAGCAGCTTAGAACTAGTAGGCGGGGAGCTGTTTTTT. Protein sequence: CASSLELVGGELFF.

The gene calls are TRBV18 and TRBJ2-7, with 8 bases that match TRBD1. V dropped 6 bases and J dropped 7; count of bases not matched to a gene: 5. The CDR3 consists of 12 residues. CDR1 is KGHSH and CDR2 is LQKENI in the germline V gene. The CDR3 nucleotides read TGTGCCAGCTCTCGACAGGGGAGGGAGCAGTACTTC. Residues: CASSRQGREQYF.

This clone was detected a few times. In the same sample, other DNA sequences code for this CDR3. The chain is built from TRBV7-9 and TRBJ2-7; no reliable D call. Trimming pared 1 base from V and 3 bases from J, leaving 10 bases between. CDR3 length: 14 residues. Germline V gene data show CDR1 as SEHNR and CDR2 as FQNEAQ (reference sequence). CDR3 sequence (DNA): TGTGCCAGCAGCTTAGAGGGCCTAAGCTACGAGCAGTACTTC. Protein: CASSLEGLSYEQYF.

This clone was picked up a small number of times. The rearrangement links TRBV15 to TRBJ2-1; D is perhaps TRBD2 (6 bases). The germline V gene encodes CDR1 LNHNV and CDR2 YYDKDF (reference sequence). CDR3 length: 15 amino acids. V lost 4 bases and J 0 bases, leaving 10 bases between the germline ends. The CDR3 spells CATSKTSGSYNEQFF. The DNA of the CDR3 is TGTGCCACCAGCAAGACTAGTGGCTCCTACAATGAGCAGTTCTTC.

The V and J genes are TRBV30 and TRBJ1-5, with 8 bases identical to TRBD1. The CDR3 extends over 14 amino acids. Germline V CDR1 and CDR2: GTSNPN, SVGIG (reference sequence). After removal of 2 bases from V and 4 bases from J, the junction contained 4 bases not matched to a gene. CDR3: CAWSRTGGNQPQHF. The CDR3 coding sequence is TGTGCCTGGAGTAGAACAGGGGGGAATCAGCCCCAGCATTTT. Looking up the rest from reference TRBV30 and TRBJ1-5 gives the full variable domain: SQTIHQWPATLVQPVGSPLSLECTVEGTSNPNLYWYRQAAGRGLQLLFYSVGIGQISSEVPQNLSASRPQDRQFILSSKKLLLSDSGFYLCAWSRTGGNQPQHFGDGTRLSIL.

The chain is built from TRBV5-4 and TRBJ2-6; the D gene is possibly TRBD1 (6 bases). The V end was cut by 0 bases, the J end by 4 bases, with 14 bases between. Per the germline V gene, CDR1 is SGHNT and CDR2 is YYREEE (reference sequence). This CDR3 contains 17 residues. The CDR3 reads CASSLAGQRNGANVLTF. The CDR3 bases are TGTGCCAGCAGCTTGGCAGGACAGCGTAACGGGGCCAACGTCCTGACTTTC.

This clone was observed once. The chain joins TRBV2 to TRBJ2-1; 13 nucleotides align to TRBD2. The CDR3 extends over 15 amino acids. Germline V gene lookup returns CDR1 SNHLY and CDR2 FYNNEI. V was clipped by 3 bases and J by 7 bases; unmatched bases: 3. CDR3 sequence reads: CASSDLGLAGNEQFF. CDR3 DNA: TGTGCCAGCAGTGACTTGGGACTAGCGGGGAATGAGCAGTTCTTC.

V gene TRBV19 combines with J gene TRBJ2-3; D ambiguous. Trimming pared 3 bases from V and 0 bases from J, leaving 13 bases between. CDR1 LNHDA and CDR2 SQIVND come from the germline V gene (reference sequence). The CDR3 loop spans 16 amino acids. The chain's CDR3 is CASSMYASRSTDTQYF. CDR3 coding DNA: TGTGCCAGTAGTATGTATGCGAGCCGAAGCACAGATACGCAGTATTTT.

The rearrangement links TRBV9 to TRBJ2-7; TRBD2 might be the D (5 bases). The germline gives CDR1 SGDLS, CDR2 YYNGEE. V gave up 2 bases and J gave up 2 bases, with 8 bases separating them. The CDR3 length is 13 residues. The CDR3 loop reads CASSVGLTYEQYF. CDR3 nucleotide sequence: TGTGCCAGCAGCGTTGGACTTACCTACGAGCAGTACTTC.